Presented here are 12 T cell receptor beta chains from one specimen sequenced in a study of identical twins. From the 5' RACE reads, TCRdb called clonotypes with MiXCR, one entry per CDR3 protein. The profile shows 500,000 or so distinct CDR3 sequences, approximately 15% of them singletons. This sample was also put to use in a study of yellow fever vaccine responses in identical twins.

Source material: CD4+ T cells sorted from blood. The source is a young woman in good health.

This clonotype was counted a few times. This rearrangement joins TRBV20-1 to TRBJ2-1; TRBD2 matches 7 bases. This CDR3 spans 14 amino acids. From germline, CDR1 is DFQATT and CDR2 SNEGSKA (reference sequence). Losses at the gene ends were 6 bases for V and 7 bases for J; bases not matched to a gene: 12. The CDR3 loop is CSALASGTWNEQFF. CDR3 nucleotide sequence: TGCAGTGCCTTAGCTAGCGGTACGTGGAATGAGCAGTTCTTC.

This clonotype was seen a few times. The chain joins TRBV7-2 to TRBJ2-5, with 7 bases matching TRBD2. Germline values: CDR1 SGHTA, CDR2 FQGNSA. This CDR3 comprises 16 residues. V shed 5 bases and J 2 bases; nucleotides not matched to a gene: 11. As DNA, the CDR3 is TGTGCCAGCAGCCTCTTATTGGGGGGGGGACAAGAGACCCAGTACTTC. Amino acid sequence: CASSLLLGGGQETQYF.

Worth noting for this clonotype: One end of the junction varies from germline; a read error may be responsible. The rearrangement links TRBV7-7 to TRBJ2-1; 13 nucleotides align to TRBD2. Germline values: CDR1 SSHAT, CDR2 FNYEAQ (reference sequence). The CDR3 has 15 amino acids. The CDR3 protein is CASSGGTSGTNEQFF. DNA of the CDR3: TGTGCTAGCAGCGGGGGGACTAGCGGGACCAATGAGCAGTTCTTC.

The table lists this clonotype with a few counts. This rearrangement joins TRBV7-8 to TRBJ2-1, with a weak D call TRBD2 (5 bases). V was shortened by 5 bases and J by 3 bases, with 11 bases between the two germline ends. CDR1 is SGHVS, CDR2 FQNEAQ, per germline. This CDR3 contains 14 residues. The CDR3 loop reads CASSPTGSYNEQFF. CDR3 nucleotide sequence: TGTGCCAGCAGCCCAACGGGGAGCTACAATGAGCAGTTCTTC.

In this sample, this clonotype turned up many times. The genes are TRBV5-1 and TRBJ2-3, with D hard to call. The germline gives CDR1 SGHRS, CDR2 YFSETQ. CDR3 length: 14 residues. Deletions cut 0 bases from V and 2 bases from J, with 7 bases between. The CDR3 loop is CASSLGQNTDTQYF. Here the CDR3 DNA reads TGCGCCAGCAGCTTGGGGCAGAACACAGATACGCAGTATTTT.

The chain recombines TRBV11-2 with TRBJ2-3; D unresolved. CDR1 and CDR2 from the germline V gene are SGHAT and FQNNGV. This CDR3 is 16 amino acids long. V gave up 3 bases and J gave up 2 bases, with 15 bases separating them. CDR3 in DNA: TGTGCCAGCAGCTTTAGGACGGCAGCACTCACAGATACGCAGTATTTT. Its protein product is CASSFRTAALTDTQYF.

This clonotype occurred a few times. This chain links TRBV12-3 or TRBV12-4 with TRBJ2-1; 14 bases fit TRBD2. This CDR3 comprises 15 residues. V lost 6 bases to trimming and J lost 8 bases; unmatched junction nucleotides: 6. In nucleotides, the CDR3 is TGTGCCAGCAGCCCCCTGACTAGCGGGGGGGATGAGCAGTTCTTC. This translates into CASSPLTSGGDEQFF.

This clonotype appeared a few times. J is TRBJ2-7 and V is TRBV4-2; a possible D gene is TRBD1 (5 bases). Per the germline V gene, CDR1 is LGHNA and CDR2 is YNFKEQ. This CDR3 contains 15 residues. Trimming pared 1 base from V and 3 bases from J, leaving 13 bases between. CDR3 sequence (DNA): TGTGCCAGCAGCCAAGGTGCAGGGCAGGACTACGAGCAGTACTTC. This codes for CASSQGAGQDYEQYF.

The chain uses TRBV27 and TRBJ2-3, with D uncertain. The V end lost 5 bases, the J end lost 1 base, and 19 bases lay between the germline ends. Per germline, CDR1 MNHEY and CDR2 SMNVEV (reference sequence). The CDR3 is made up of 17 amino acids. CDR3 in DNA: TGTGCCAGCAGTCCCATCTCCTCCACTTCTGGCACAGATACGCAGTATTTT. Translation gives CASSPISSTSGTDTQYF.

This clonotype has only a few counts. The V gene is TRBV27, the J gene TRBJ2-3; 9 nucleotides line up with TRBD1. Looked up from germline, CDR1 is MNHEY and CDR2 is SMNVEV (reference sequence). The V gene end was trimmed by 4 bases and the J gene end by 1 base; junction bases not matched to a gene: 9. The CDR3 consists of 17 residues. The CDR3 nucleotides read TGTGCCAGCAGTTCAATTCCCGGGACAGGGCGCACAGATACGCAGTATTTT. Translated, it gives CASSSIPGTGRTDTQYF.

At least ten counts were recorded for this clonotype. This chain links TRBV6-1 with TRBJ2-4; tentatively, D is TRBD1 or TRBD2 (5 bases each). CDR3 length equals 13 residues. V was clipped by 6 bases and J by 15 bases, with 21 bases between them. CDR1 MNHNS and CDR2 SASEGT come from the germline V gene. The CDR3 sequence: CASRRGPTDFTYF. The CDR3 bases are TGTGCCAGCAGGAGGGGTCCGACGGATTTTACGTACTTC.

This clonotype was seen only a few times. This rearrangement joins TRBV28 to TRBJ2-1, with 7 bases identical to TRBD1. The length of the CDR3 is 14 residues. Germline CDR1 is MDHEN and CDR2 is SYDVKM. Germline trimming cut 7 bases from V and 4 bases from J; bases unmatched to any gene: 7. CDR3: CASISGQTYNEQFF. The CDR3 DNA follows: TGTGCCAGCATTTCGGGACAGACGTACAATGAGCAGTTCTTC.